This T cell receptor (beta chain) was documented in a study of CD8 T cells in ankylosing spondylitis. Study-wide findings and caveats: A subset of motif variants has previously been described in the synovial fluid and blood of reactive arthritis. Researchers reportedly found disease-linked clones significantly enriched in matched ankylosing spondylitis synovial fluid. Several highly homologous variants formed a TCR beta motif that appeared characteristic of ankylosing spondylitis blood.

Deletions cut 0 bases from V and 1 base from J, with 13 bases between. CDR3 length: 16 residues. The germline V gene encodes CDR1 DFQATT and CDR2 SNEGSKA (reference sequence). Preparation of TCR beta libraries was done by quantitative 5'-RACE with molecular barcodes. One entry per CDR3 protein, called by TCRdb with MiXCR from the 5' RACE reads. This repertoire shows roughly 64,000 distinct CDR3 sequences, 6.2% found once; its top ten account for under 6%. Comment on this clonotype: What it binds is not known.

The specimen was synovial fluid, either unsorted or a sorted T cell fraction (not recorded which). The V gene is TRBV20-1, the J gene TRBJ2-4, with D perhaps TRBD2 (6 bases). The source of this sequence is a male donor with ankylosing spondylitis. Written as DNA, the CDR3 is TGCAGTGCTAGAGACATAGCGGAAGCTGCCAAAAACATTCAGTACTTC. It codes for CSARDIAEAAKNIQYF.